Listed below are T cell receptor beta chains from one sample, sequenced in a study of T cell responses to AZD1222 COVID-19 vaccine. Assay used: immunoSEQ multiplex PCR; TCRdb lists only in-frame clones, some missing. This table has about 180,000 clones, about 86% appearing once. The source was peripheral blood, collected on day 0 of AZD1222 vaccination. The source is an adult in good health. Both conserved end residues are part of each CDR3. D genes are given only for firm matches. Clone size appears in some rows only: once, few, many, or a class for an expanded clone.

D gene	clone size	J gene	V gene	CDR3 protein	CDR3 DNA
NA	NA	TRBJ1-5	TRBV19	CASTRVSGNQPQHF	TGTGCCAGTACAAGGGTGTCGGGCAATCAGCCCCAGCATTTT
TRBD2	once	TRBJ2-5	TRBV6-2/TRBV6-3	CASSRAGGGETQYF	TGTGCCAGCAGTCGAGCGGGGGGTGGTGAGACCCAGTACTTC
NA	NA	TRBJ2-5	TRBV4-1	CASSPDTQETQYF	TGCGCCAGCAGCCCCGACACCCAAGAGACCCAGTACTTC
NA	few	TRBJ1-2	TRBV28	CASSGGSTGYHGYTF	TGTGCCAGCAGTGGAGGCTCGACAGGCTATCATGGCTACACCTTC
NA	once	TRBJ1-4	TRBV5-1	CASSLDDAEKLFF	TGCGCCAGCAGCTTGGACGATGCTGAAAAACTGTTTTTT
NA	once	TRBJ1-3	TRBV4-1	CASSQQGRGNTIYF	TGCGCCAGCAGCCAACAGGGGCGTGGAAACACCATATATTTT
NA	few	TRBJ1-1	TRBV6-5	CASGRGVNTEAFF	TGTGCCAGCGGCCGAGGGGTGAACACTGAAGCTTTCTTT
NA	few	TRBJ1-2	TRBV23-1	CASRGRGDYGYTF	TGCGCCAGCAGGGGACGGGGAGACTATGGCTACACCTTC
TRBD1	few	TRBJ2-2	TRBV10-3	CAISGTGGNGELFF	TGTGCCATCAGCGGGACAGGAGGAAACGGGGAGCTGTTTTTT
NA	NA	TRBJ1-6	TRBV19	CASSNRQVSSYNSPLHF	TGTGCCAGTAGTAACCGACAGGTCAGCTCCTATAATTCACCCCTCCACTTT
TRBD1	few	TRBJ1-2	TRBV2	CASTALTGSSGYTF	TGTGCCAGCACTGCCCTGACAGGGAGTTCTGGCTACACCTTC
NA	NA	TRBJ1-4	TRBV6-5	CASSYSGVRAEKLFF	TGTGCCAGCAGTTACTCGGGAGTGAGGGCGGAAAAACTGTTTTTT
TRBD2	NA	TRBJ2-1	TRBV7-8	CASSLAGASYNEQFF	TGTGCCAGCAGCCTAGCGGGAGCCTCCTACAATGAGCAGTTCTTC
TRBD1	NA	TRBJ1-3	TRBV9	CASSVGGTGVNTIYF	TGTGCCAGCAGCGTAGGTGGGACAGGGGTAAACACCATATATTTT
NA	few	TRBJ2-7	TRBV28	CASSNRALYEQYF	TGTGCCAGCAGCAACCGGGCCTTGTACGAGCAGTACTTC
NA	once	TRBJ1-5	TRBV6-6	CASRGGGSNQPQHF	TGTGCCAGCCGGGGAGGTGGGAGCAATCAGCCCCAGCATTTT
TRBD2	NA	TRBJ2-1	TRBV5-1	CASSSGLAGGNEQFF	TGCGCCAGCAGCTCTGGACTAGCGGGAGGCAATGAGCAGTTCTTC
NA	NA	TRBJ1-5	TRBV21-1	CASKTEGAYSNQPQHF	TGTGCCAGCAAAACGGAGGGGGCGTATAGCAATCAGCCCCAGCATTTT
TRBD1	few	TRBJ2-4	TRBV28	CASSPGGQAKNIQYF	TGTGCCAGCAGTCCAGGGGGCCAGGCCAAAAACATTCAGTACTTC
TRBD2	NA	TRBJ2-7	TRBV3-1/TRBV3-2	CASSPDPGLANEQYF	TGTGCCAGCAGCCCCGATCCCGGACTAGCAAACGAGCAGTACTTC
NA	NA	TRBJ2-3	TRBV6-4	CASSEATTDTQYF	TGTGCCAGCAGTGAAGCAACCACAGATACGCAGTATTTT